This entry concerns a single T cell receptor beta chain. As processed by the authors: Reference gene primer amplification in the assay estimated nucleated cell counts. Measured with immunoSEQ multiplex PCR; TCRdb has only the in-frame clones, and not every one. That table furnishes V, J and clone size, whereas the DNA furnished D and trimming. The table includes hundreds of thousands of clones, roughly 80% detected once. The data originate from a study of blood T cell repertoires in COVID-19. Participants were aged about 18 to 100 years from around 26 US areas. Categorization into cohorts depended on clinical history that participants reported. The germline V gene has CDR1 LNHNV and CDR2 YYDKDF (reference sequence). Trimming removed 0 bases at V and 0 bases at J, with 20 bases between. The CDR3 sequence is 19 residues long.

The sample consisted of PBMCs or T cells enriched from blood (not recorded which). V is TRBV15 and J is TRBJ1-1; D call uncertain. The clonotype comes from a middle-aged man who had been exposed to COVID-19. The chain's CDR3 is CATSRDGGFKDGLNTEAFF. The CDR3 DNA is TGTGCCACCAGCAGAGACGGAGGATTTAAAGATGGTCTGAACACTGAAGCTTTCTTT.